This T cell receptor (beta chain) was retrieved from a study of blood T cells in healthy people across ages. Whole-study results and caveats: It was held that the diversity estimates obtained from one million T cells were underestimates. Roughly linear declines in TCR beta diversity per million T cells occurred with age.

The study recruited healthy Caucasian donors from Russia who were aged about 6 to 95. Comment on this clonotype: Its antigen remains unknown.

The use of a sample-barcoded 5' primer and a J-beta primer mix characterized a second PCR of about 7 to 12 cycles. Each CDR3 protein gets one entry after TCRdb re-called the 5' RACE reads with MiXCR. The sample records 650,000 to 700,000 distinct CDR3 sequences, around 52% being singletons. J gave up 9 bases and V 7 bases, and 10 bases lay outside the gene matches. Looked up from germline, CDR1 is MNHEY and CDR2 is SMNVEV (reference sequence). The CDR3 totals 15 residues. The sequenced sample consisted of blood. This TCR was recovered from a woman of 80 years or more in good health. The chain joins TRBV27 to TRBJ1-6; 9 bases are a match to TRBD1. CDR3: CASNPWGQGASPLHF. CDR3 DNA: TGTGCCAGCAACCCCTGGGGACAGGGCGCTTCACCCCTCCACTTT.